A single sample gave rise to the 13 T cell receptor beta chains below, sequenced in a study of cytomegalovirus exposure and HLA in healthy donors. Produced via immunoSEQ multiplex PCR; TCRdb's table is partial and in-frame only. Altogether roughly 120,000 clones are present, more than 75% being singletons, with the ten largest covering roughly 5.3%. Material: PBMCs. The receptors derive from a man aged 18 to 30 in good health and CMV-seronegative.

V is TRBV7-2 and J is TRBJ1-3; weak D call: TRBD1 (5 bases). Trimming stripped 5 bases from V and 4 bases from J, with 15 bases between. The CDR3 extends over 15 amino acids. Germline V CDR1 and CDR2: SGHTA, FQGNSA. Here the CDR3 reads CASSPRDRRGNTIYF. CDR3 nucleotides: TGTGCCAGCAGCCCGCGGGACCGCCGGGGAAACACCATATATTTT.

This clone was seen just once. J is TRBJ1-4 and V is TRBV7-9, with 9 positions matching TRBD1. Germline V gene sequence: CDR1 SEHNR, CDR2 FQNEAQ (reference sequence). The CDR3 has 15 residues. V was clipped by 1 base and J by 7 bases; unmatched bases: 4. This CDR3 reads CASSLGDRDGEKLFF. The CDR3 DNA is TGTGCCAGCAGCTTAGGGGACAGGGACGGTGAAAAACTGTTTTTT.

This chain uses TRBV5-4 with TRBJ2-5; the D gene is possibly TRBD1 (5 bases). The CDR3 extends over 15 amino acids. Looked up from germline, CDR1 is SGHNT and CDR2 is YYREEE (reference sequence). V lost 2 bases and J 0 bases, leaving 11 bases between the germline ends. The CDR3 coding sequence is TGTGCCAGCAGCTTCTCAGGGAAGTACCAAGAGACCCAGTACTTC. This sequence encodes CASSFSGKYQETQYF.

The chain has TRBV5-5 and TRBJ1-1; 8 bases map to TRBD1. From germline, CDR1 is SGHKS and CDR2 YYEKEE (reference sequence). J was trimmed by 6 bases and V by 0 bases; bases with no gene match: 4. The CDR3 sequence is 14 residues long. CDR3 protein: CASSLVQGVAEAFF. The CDR3, as DNA: TGTGCCAGCAGCTTGGTACAGGGGGTGGCTGAAGCTTTCTTT.

The chain combines TRBV7-9 with TRBJ2-3; 9 bases fit TRBD2. The germline V gene encodes CDR1 SEHNR and CDR2 FQNEAQ (reference sequence). The CDR3 has 16 residues. J was trimmed by 4 bases and V by 4 bases; bases with no gene match: 9. In DNA, the CDR3 is TGTGCCAGCAGCTCCCCGTCTAGCGGGGAAGCAGATACGCAGTATTTT. The encoded protein is CASSSPSSGEADTQYF.

There are a few counts of this clone. The chain combines TRBV19 with TRBJ1-4; tentatively, D is TRBD1 (6 bases). This CDR3 is 16 amino acids long. Trimming shortened V by 5 bases and J by 0 bases, and 13 bases separated the two germline ends. CDR1 LNHDA and CDR2 SQIVND come from the germline V gene (reference sequence). The CDR3 protein is CASSRKGGTTNEKLFF. For the CDR3, the DNA is TGTGCCAGTAGTCGAAAGGGGGGGACAACTAATGAAAAACTGTTTTTT.

The chain has TRBV7-9 and TRBJ1-1; D ambiguous. Deletions cut 6 bases from V and 6 bases from J, with 17 bases between. This CDR3 spans 14 amino acids. Germline CDR1 is SEHNR and CDR2 is FQNEAQ (reference sequence). The CDR3 coding sequence is TGTGCCAGCAGGATAGAACAGTATAGTTCTGAAGCTTTCTTT. Its protein product is CASRIEQYSSEAFF.

The rearrangement uses TRBV6-5 and TRBJ2-1; D may be TRBD2 (6 bases). The length of the CDR3 is 11 residues. The V end lost 6 bases, the J end lost 9 bases, and 9 bases lay between the germline ends. Germline-derived CDR1 and CDR2 are MNHEY and SVGAGI. This CDR3 reads CASSMGGEQFF. The CDR3 DNA reads TGTGCCAGCAGCATGGGGGGTGAGCAGTTCTTC.

As DNA, the CDR3 is TGTGCCAGTGGGACTAGCGGGGGGGCCTACGAGCAGTACTTC. It encodes CASGTSGGAYEQYF. This chain uses TRBV19 with TRBJ2-7; 16 positions match TRBD2. There are 14 residues in the CDR3. V lost 8 bases, J lost 2 bases, and 0 bases stayed unmatched. The germline V gene encodes CDR1 LNHDA and CDR2 SQIVND (reference sequence). Full variable domain (outside the CDR3, taken from reference TRBV19 and TRBJ2-7): DGGITQSPKYLFRKEGQNVTLSCEQNLNHDAMYWYRQDPGQGLRLIYYSQIVNDFQKGDIAEGYSVSREKKESFPLTVTSAQKNPTAFYLCASGTSGGAYEQYFGPGTRLTVT.

The chain is built from TRBV5-4 and TRBJ1-2, with TRBD1 identical over 10 bases. Germline loops: CDR1 SGHNT, CDR2 YYREEE (reference sequence). The CDR3 covers 14 residues. Germline trimming cut 3 bases from V and 5 bases from J; bases unmatched to any gene: 4. The CDR3 sequence: CASSYGQGEYGYTF. CDR3 coding DNA: TGTGCCAGCAGCTACGGACAGGGGGAATATGGCTACACCTTC.

The rearrangement joins TRBV19 to TRBJ1-1; a weak D match, TRBD1 (5 bases). Trimming took off 2 bases at V and 7 bases at J, with 14 bases between the two ends. Looked up from germline, CDR1 is LNHDA and CDR2 is SQIVND (reference sequence). This CDR3 has 14 amino acids. The CDR3 nucleotides are TGTGCCAGTAGTATAATGCAGGGTCCTCATGAAGCTTTCTTT. Its translation: CASSIMQGPHEAFF.

The table lists this clone with a count of one. The V gene is TRBV11-2, the J gene TRBJ2-3; TRBD2 aligns across 12 bases. J gave up 4 bases and V 0 bases, and 2 bases lay outside the gene matches. CDR1 is SGHAT and CDR2 is FQNNGV in the germline V gene. The CDR3 loop spans 16 amino acids. The CDR3 bases are TGTGCCAGCAGCTTAGAAAGACTAGCGGGAGCAGATACGCAGTATTTT. This gives the protein CASSLERLAGADTQYF.

The chain uses TRBV18 and TRBJ2-7; 10 nucleotides align to TRBD1. Unmatched junction bases numbered 5, after V lost 5 bases and J lost 1 base. The CDR3 consists of 15 residues. The germline V gene encodes CDR1 KGHSH and CDR2 LQKENI. Here the CDR3 DNA reads TGTGCCAGCTCATCGACAGGGGGCGGTTCCTACGAGCAGTACTTC. Residues: CASSSTGGGSYEQYF.